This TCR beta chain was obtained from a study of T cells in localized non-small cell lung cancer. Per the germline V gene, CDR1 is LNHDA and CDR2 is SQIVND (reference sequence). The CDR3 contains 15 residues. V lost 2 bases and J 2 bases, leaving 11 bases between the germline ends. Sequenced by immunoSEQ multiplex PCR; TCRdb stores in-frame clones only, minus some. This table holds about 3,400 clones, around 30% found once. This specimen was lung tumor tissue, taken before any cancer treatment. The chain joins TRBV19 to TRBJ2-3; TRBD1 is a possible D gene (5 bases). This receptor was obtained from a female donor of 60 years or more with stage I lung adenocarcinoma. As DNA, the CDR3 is TGTGCCAGTAGTATAAGGGGAATAGCCACAGATACGCAGTATTTT. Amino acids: CASSIRGIATDTQYF.